Following are 16 T cell receptor beta chains from one sample sequenced in a study of OX40 agonist ivuxolimab in advanced cancers. Only in-frame clones appear in the TCRdb table, and some are missing; sequencing was by immunoSEQ multiplex PCR. The table records roughly 24,000 clones, about 85% of them present only once. The source was CD4+ or CD8+ T cells sorted from blood, collected in a trial of the OX40 agonist ivuxolimab. The source of these receptors is an adult with an advanced solid tumor such as melanoma, head and neck, liver or kidney cancer.

V and J are TRBV27 and TRBJ1-5, with D maybe TRBD1 (5 bases). V lost 5 bases to trimming and J lost 9 bases, with 14 bases between them. The CDR3 covers 13 residues. Germline V gives CDR1 MNHEY, CDR2 SMNVEV (reference sequence). The CDR3 is CASSRQSQGPQHF. In nucleotides, the CDR3 is TGTGCCAGCAGTCGACAGTCTCAAGGGCCCCAGCATTTT.

The chain joins TRBV5-1 to TRBJ1-1; 8 nucleotides align to TRBD1. Losses at the gene ends were 0 bases for V and 0 bases for J; bases not matched to a gene: 4. The CDR3 extends over 16 amino acids. Germline CDR1 and CDR2: SGHRS and YFSETQ. CDR3 sequence (DNA): TGCGCCAGCAGCTTGGGGTCGACAGGGGTGAACACTGAAGCTTTCTTT. It encodes CASSLGSTGVNTEAFF.

This chain links TRBV5-1 with TRBJ2-3, with a tentative D call TRBD2 (6 bases). Germline loops: CDR1 SGHRS, CDR2 YFSETQ. The CDR3 spans 14 residues. V dropped 0 bases and J dropped 6 bases, with 11 bases sitting between them. The CDR3 DNA reads TGCGCCAGCAGCTTGGCCGGAGGGAGTGATACGCAGTATTTT. It yields the protein CASSLAGGSDTQYF. The full variable domain, its missing parts supplied by reference TRBV5-1 and TRBJ2-3, is KAGVTQTPRYLIKTRGQQVTLSCSPISGHRSVSWYQQTPGQGLQFLFEYFSETQRNKGNFPGRFSGRQFSNSRSEMNVSTLELGDSALYLCASSLAGGSDTQYFGPGTRLTVL.

This chain connects TRBV10-3 to TRBJ2-5; a weak D match, TRBD2 (6 bases). The J call may be mistaken, given a closer DNA end match to TRBJ2-7. The CDR3 sequence is 14 residues long. CDR1 ENHRY and CDR2 SYGVKD come from the germline V gene. The CDR3 protein is CAISGDLATYEQYF. The CDR3 DNA sequence: TGTGCCATCAGTGGGGACTTAGCTACCTACGAGCAGTACTTC.

This chain joins TRBV27 and TRBJ1-1; possible D gene TRBD1, 6 bases. Trimming took 7 bases from V and 6 from J, leaving 15 bases between them. The germline V gene encodes CDR1 MNHEY and CDR2 SMNVEV (reference sequence). The CDR3 runs to 13 residues. The CDR3 is CASKRGHIAEAFF. The CDR3 coding sequence is TGTGCCAGCAAACGGGGGCATATCGCTGAAGCTTTCTTT.

This chain joins TRBV9 and TRBJ1-4; D remains unclear. CDR1 SGDLS and CDR2 YYNGEE come from the germline V gene. This CDR3 is 14 amino acids long. Trimming pared 3 bases from V and 4 bases from J, leaving 10 bases between. The CDR3 DNA reads TGTGCCAGCAGCGATCCGGGGTTTAATGAAAAACTGTTTTTT. This sequence encodes CASSDPGFNEKLFF.

This clone was counted once. The chain joins TRBV5-6 to TRBJ2-1; a possible D gene is TRBD2 (5 bases). V dropped 0 bases and J dropped 0 bases, with 10 bases sitting between them. In germline, CDR1 is SGHDT, CDR2 YYEEEE. The CDR3 spans 16 residues. The CDR3 sequence is CASSLVGSSSYNEQFF. The DNA of the CDR3 is TGTGCCAGCAGCTTGGTTGGGAGCAGCTCCTACAATGAGCAGTTCTTC.

This clone was detected once. The chain has TRBV27 and TRBJ1-3; no reliable D call. Trimming stripped 4 bases from V and 0 bases from J, with 7 bases between. Germline-derived CDR1 and CDR2 are MNHEY and SMNVEV (reference sequence). This CDR3 region has 14 residues. CDR3 coding DNA: TGTGCCAGCAGTTCAGTCAGCTCTGGAAACACCATATATTTT. Translating it yields CASSSVSSGNTIYF.

This chain uses TRBV19 with TRBJ2-5, with D maybe TRBD1 (6 bases). The germline CDR1 and CDR2 sequences are LNHDA and SQIVND (reference sequence). Between the trimmed V and J ends, which lost 3 bases and 3 bases, there was a span of 8 bases. This CDR3 comprises 13 residues. The CDR3 DNA sequence: TGTGCCAGTAGTATGAACAGGGAAGAGACCCAGTACTTC. This encodes CASSMNREETQYF.

The chain uses TRBV19 and TRBJ2-3, with TRBD2 identical over 7 bases. Trimming took 8 bases from V and 1 from J; bases not matched to a gene: 6. This CDR3 has 14 amino acids. Germline CDR1 LNHDA, CDR2 SQIVND (reference sequence). CDR3 nucleotide sequence: TGTGCCAGTGAGGCGGGAGCCCGCACAGATACGCAGTATTTT. It translates to CASEAGARTDTQYF. The whole variable domain, filled in from reference TRBV19 and TRBJ2-3, reads DGGITQSPKYLFRKEGQNVTLSCEQNLNHDAMYWYRQDPGQGLRLIYYSQIVNDFQKGDIAEGYSVSREKKESFPLTVTSAQKNPTAFYLCASEAGARTDTQYFGPGTRLTVL.

This chain links TRBV7-2 with TRBJ2-3, with 9 nucleotides matching TRBD2. The V gene's germline CDR1 is SGHTA and CDR2 FQGNSA. The CDR3 runs 15 residues. V was clipped by 5 bases and J by 3 bases; unmatched bases: 6. CDR3 residues: CASSPAGGRTDTQYF. The CDR3 region has the DNA TGTGCCAGCAGCCCTGCGGGGGGGCGAACAGATACGCAGTATTTT.

This clone was seen a few times. This rearrangement joins TRBV19 to TRBJ1-5, with TRBD1 as a possible D gene (5 bases). This CDR3 comprises 13 residues. Germline V gene lookup returns CDR1 LNHDA and CDR2 SQIVND (reference sequence). The V gene lost 7 bases and the J gene lost 2 bases, with 9 bases spanning the gap. CDR3 residues: CASTSTGNQPQHF. CDR3 nucleotides: TGTGCCAGTACTTCGACAGGCAATCAGCCCCAGCATTTT.

The chain carries TRBV6-5 and TRBJ1-6; D gene uncertain. The germline V gene encodes CDR1 MNHEY and CDR2 SVGAGI. The CDR3 runs 15 residues. V gave up 7 bases and J gave up 7 bases, with 17 bases separating them. This chain's CDR3 is CASTHRQVGNSPLHF. CDR3 DNA sequence: TGTGCCAGCACCCACCGCCAAGTGGGCAATTCACCCCTCCACTTT.

The chain links TRBV20-1 to TRBJ2-7, with a possible D match to TRBD2 (5 bases). The CDR3 contains 11 residues. CDR1 and CDR2 from the germline V gene are DFQATT and SNEGSKA (reference sequence). V lost 6 bases to trimming and J lost 5 bases, with 11 bases between them. CDR3 residues: CSATISDEQYF. In DNA form, the CDR3 reads TGCAGTGCAACCATTAGCGACGAGCAGTACTTC.

The V call is TRBV28, the J call TRBJ2-7, with D perhaps matching TRBD1 (6 bases). The CDR3 loop spans 15 amino acids. The germline CDR1 and CDR2 sequences are MDHEN and SYDVKM. V lost 6 bases, J lost 1 base, and 16 bases lay in between. CDR3 DNA: TGTGCCAGCAGAGACCCAGGGGACGTTTCCTACGAGCAGTACTTC. Translating it yields CASRDPGDVSYEQYF.

The genes are TRBV30 and TRBJ2-5, with 7 bases that match TRBD1. CDR1 is GTSNPN, CDR2 SVGIG, per germline (reference sequence). V trimming: 3 bases; J trimming: 2 bases; junction bases outside the gene matches: 6. CDR3 length: 14 residues. Here the CDR3 reads CAWRRGRFQETQYF. The CDR3 coding sequence is TGTGCCTGGAGAAGGGGGCGTTTTCAAGAGACCCAGTACTTC.